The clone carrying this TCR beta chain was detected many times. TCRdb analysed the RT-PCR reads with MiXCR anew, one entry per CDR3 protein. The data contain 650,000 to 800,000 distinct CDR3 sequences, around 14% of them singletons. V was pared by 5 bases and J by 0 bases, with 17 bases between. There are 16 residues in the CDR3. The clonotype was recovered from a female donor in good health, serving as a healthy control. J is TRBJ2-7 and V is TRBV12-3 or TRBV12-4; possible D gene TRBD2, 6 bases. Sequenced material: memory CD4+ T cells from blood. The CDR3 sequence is CASSVLAAKSSYEQYF. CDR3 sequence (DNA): TGTGCCAGCAGTGTATTAGCGGCAAAGAGCTCCTACGAGCAGTACTTC.